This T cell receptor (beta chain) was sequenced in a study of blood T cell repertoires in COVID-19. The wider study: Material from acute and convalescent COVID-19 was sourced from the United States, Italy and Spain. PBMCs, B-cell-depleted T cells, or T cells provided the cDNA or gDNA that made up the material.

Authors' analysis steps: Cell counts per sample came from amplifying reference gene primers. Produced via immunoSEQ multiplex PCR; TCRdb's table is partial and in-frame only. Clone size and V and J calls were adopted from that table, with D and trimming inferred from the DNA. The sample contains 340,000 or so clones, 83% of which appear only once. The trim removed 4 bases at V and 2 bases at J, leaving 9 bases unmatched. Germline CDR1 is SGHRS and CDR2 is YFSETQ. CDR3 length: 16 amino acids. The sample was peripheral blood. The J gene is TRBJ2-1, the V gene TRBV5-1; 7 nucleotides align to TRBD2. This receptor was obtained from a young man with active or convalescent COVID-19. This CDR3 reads CASSPNPGTTYNEQFF. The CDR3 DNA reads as TGCGCCAGCAGCCCGAACCCCGGGACTACCTACAATGAGCAGTTCTTC.